This T cell receptor beta chain emerged from a study of PD-1 blockade in classical Hodgkin lymphoma. About the study: Intravenous delivery of nivolumab at 3 mg/kg to patients occurred every 2 weeks.

The sample holds one count of this clone. Its target is unknown. Sequencing used immunoSEQ multiplex PCR; TCRdb keeps in-frame clones, though not all of them. Of about 96,000 clones listed, 93% are singletons. Trimming at V came to 0 bases and at J to 5 bases, leaving 7 bases not matched to a gene. The CDR3 extends over 16 amino acids. Germline V lookup: CDR1 LNHNV, CDR2 YYDKDF (reference sequence). Documented time point: cycle 4 day 1 (C4D1), after five to seven weeks of nivolumab. All patients experienced relapse after autologous stem cell transplantation, and brentuximab vedotin exposure was variable. Overall study findings and caveats: For complete responders, baseline diversity was comparable to that of newly diagnosed patients. Newly diagnosed patients had baseline TCR diversity that was reportedly lower than that of healthy donors. TCR diversity rose significantly by C4D1 in CD4+ but not CD8+ cells.

The TCR sequence derives from a human donor with classical Hodgkin lymphoma. Specimen: peripheral blood mononuclear cells (PBMCs), collected before the fourth cycle of nivolumab. J is TRBJ2-1 and V is TRBV15; 7 bases are a match to TRBD2. CDR3 amino acids: CATSRDRGRGNNEQFF. The CDR3 nucleotides are TGTGCCACCAGCAGAGATCGGGGGAGGGGAAACAATGAGCAGTTCTTC.